The T cell receptor (beta chain) under discussion was sequenced for a study of T and B cells in COVID-19 patients. Study-level background: About 90% of the roughly 20 active-infection patients had comorbidities associated with unfavorable COVID-19 outcome.

The CDR3 covers 16 residues. Trimming took 5 bases from V and 0 from J, leaving 17 bases between them. Germline V gene data show CDR1 as LNHNV and CDR2 as YYDKDF (reference sequence). From blood, about 230-500 ng of genomic DNA served as TRB template. Multiplex PCR with BIOMED2 TRB-A/B primer pools amplified TRB rearrangements. TCRdb re-derived calls from the multiplex PCR reads in MiXCR, one entry per CDR3 protein. The data hold over 5,000 distinct CDR3 sequences, with 33% observed a single time. This sequence originates from a human donor with active COVID-19. The genes are TRBV15 and TRBJ2-7; the D gene is possibly TRBD2 (6 bases). Sequenced material: blood. The CDR3, as DNA: TGTGCCACCAGCGACCCCCGACTAGAGGGCTCCTACGAGCAGTACTTC. Translated, it gives CATSDPRLEGSYEQYF.